A selection of T cell receptor beta chains follows, all from one sample in a study of radiotherapy plus CTLA-4 blockade in lung cancer. TCRdb's table, derived via immunoSEQ multiplex PCR, lists solely in-frame clones and lacks some. The data contain tens of thousands of clones, around 79% of them singletons. Here the sequenced sample was peripheral blood, taken from a patient treated with radiotherapy plus ipilimumab. The receptors derive from a human donor with non-small cell lung cancer who had a complete response to radiotherapy plus ipilimumab. Each CDR3 is given with its conserved first and last residue. A D gene is named only where the DNA matches it firmly. The listing skips clone size in some rows; elsewhere it reads once, few, many or a size class.

j_call cdr3_length v_call d_call clone_size cdr3_nt cdr3_aa
TRBJ2-4 13 TRBV7-2 NA few TGTGCCAGCAGCTTAAGCTTGCAGGACATTCAGTACTTC CASSLSLQDIQYF
TRBJ1-1 13 TRBV2 NA NA TGTGCCAGCAGTGTTGAGAGTAATACTGAAGCTTTCTTT CASSVESNTEAFF
TRBJ2-2 16 TRBV5-4 TRBD2 NA TGTGCCAGCAGCTCGGGGACTAGCCGATCCACCGGGGAGCTGTTTTTT CASSSGTSRSTGELFF
TRBJ2-3 18 TRBV7-2 TRBD2 NA TGTGCCAGCAGCTTAGTGAGGGGTGGCGGGGGGGCCACAGATACGCAGTATTTT CASSLVRGGGGATDTQYF
TRBJ1-1 15 TRBV5-1 NA NA TGCGCCAGCAGCTTGGTCGGAGCCGCGGGCACTGAAGCTTTCTTT CASSLVGAAGTEAFF
TRBJ2-1 13 TRBV2 TRBD2 NA TGTGCCAGCAAAAGCGGGAGATACAATGAGCAGTTCTTC CASKSGRYNEQFF
TRBJ2-1 15 TRBV18 TRBD1 NA TGTGCCAGCTCACCCGGGACAGGGGACAACAATGAGCAGTTCTTC CASSPGTGDNNEQFF
TRBJ1-1 12 TRBV7-2 NA once TGTGCCAGCAGTACAGAAAACACTGAAGCTTTCTTT CASSTENTEAFF
TRBJ2-2 12 TRBV7-9 TRBD2 NA TGTGCCATCGAGCGGGATCCCGGGGAGCTGTTTTTT CAIERDPGELFF
TRBJ1-2 21 TRBV4-2 NA NA TGTGCCAGCAGCCAAGAGCGTCCAAATTCTTTGATCTCAGAGGTCTCCAAGGGCTACACCTTC CASSQERPNSLISEVSKGYTF
TRBJ1-2 12 TRBV29-1 NA NA TGCAGCGTTAAGATGGAGGCCTATGGCTACACCTTC CSVKMEAYGYTF
TRBJ2-6 17 TRBV10-3 TRBD1 NA TGTGCCATCAGTGCACTCGGACAGGGGACTGGGGCCAACGTCCTGACTTTC CAISALGQGTGANVLTF
TRBJ1-2 17 TRBV5-1 NA NA TGCGCCAGCAGCTTGATAGTAACGGGGGAAAATCTTTATGGCTACACCTTC CASSLIVTGENLYGYTF
TRBJ2-3 16 TRBV7-2 NA NA TGTGCCAGCAGCTTAGTGGGGCAGACTAGCACAGATACGCAGTATTTT CASSLVGQTSTDTQYF
TRBJ1-2 18 TRBV19 TRBD1 NA TGTGCCAGTACCTCCCGCGGGACAGGGGGAAAGTTTGCCTATGGCTACACCTTC CASTSRGTGGKFAYGYTF
TRBJ2-3 16 TRBV2 TRBD2 NA TGTGCCAGCAAGGCACTAGCGGGATATAGCACAGATACGCAGTATTTT CASKALAGYSTDTQYF
TRBJ1-1 16 TRBV30 TRBD1 NA TGTGCCTGGAGTAGGACAGGGGGATTTCTGAACACTGAAGCTTTCTTT CAWSRTGGFLNTEAFF
TRBJ1-1 11 TRBV30 NA once TGTGCCTGGACAGGGTGGACTGAAGCTTTCTTT CAWTGWTEAFF
TRBJ2-2 17 TRBV27 NA NA TGTGCCAGCAGTACCCCAGACAGGGTGGGGGGCACCGGGGAGCTGTTTTTT CASSTPDRVGGTGELFF
TRBJ1-6 16 TRBV9 NA NA TGTGCCAGCAGCCCCGGACAGACCCCTTTTGTATCACCCCTCCACTTT CASSPGQTPFVSPLHF
TRBJ1-2 14 TRBV18 NA NA TGTGCCAGCTCACAGGACAGCCTGTACTATGGCTACACCTTC CASSQDSLYYGYTF
TRBJ2-2 18 TRBV19 TRBD1 few TGTGCCACCCGGAGGGACAGGGGACCAACCACGAACACCGGGGAGCTGTTTTTT CATRRDRGPTTNTGELFF
TRBJ1-2 15 TRBV4-1 TRBD1 NA TGCGCCAGCAGCCAAGGGACAGGGGATAGCTATGGCTACACCTTC CASSQGTGDSYGYTF
TRBJ1-4 15 TRBV5-1 TRBD1 NA TGCGCCAGCAGCTCCGGACAGGCGGTTAATGAAAAACTGTTTTTT CASSSGQAVNEKLFF
TRBJ1-5 14 TRBV6-5 NA NA TGTGCCAGCAGTTACCGACAGTCCAATCAGCCCCAGCATTTT CASSYRQSNQPQHF
TRBJ2-1 12 TRBV10-3 TRBD1 NA TGTGCCATCAGCCCCGGACAGGATGAGCAGTTCTTC CAISPGQDEQFF
TRBJ1-1 15 TRBV5-4 NA NA TGTGCCAGCAGCTTAGGTCAGCGCCTGAACACTGAAGCTTTCTTT CASSLGQRLNTEAFF
TRBJ1-5 14 TRBV25-1 TRBD1 NA TGTGCCAGCAGTGGGACAGGCTTCAATCAGCCCCAGCATTTT CASSGTGFNQPQHF
TRBJ1-2 15 TRBV6-1 TRBD1 NA TGTGCCAGCAGCCCGACCCGACAGGGTGCCTATGGCTACACCTTC CASSPTRQGAYGYTF
TRBJ1-5 14 TRBV10-3 NA NA TGTGCCATCAGTGAGTCGAGGGGGAACCAGCCCCAGCATTTT CAISESRGNQPQHF
TRBJ1-6 15 TRBV7-2 NA NA TGTGCCAGCAGCTTAGAGGGGGACAAAACGCTTCCCCTCCACTTT CASSLEGDKTLPLHF
TRBJ1-4 15 TRBV19 TRBD1 NA TGTGCCAGTAGTCCCTCGCAGGGGGCTAGTGAAAAACTGTTTTTT CASSPSQGASEKLFF
TRBJ2-5 15 TRBV19 TRBD1 NA TGTGCCACCCGGGACAGGCGTAAGGCCCAAGAGACCCAGTACTTC CATRDRRKAQETQYF
TRBJ1-2 15 TRBV6-4 TRBD1 NA TGTGCCAGCAGTGATCGCGACAGGGGGTCGGGTGGCTACACCTTC CASSDRDRGSGGYTF
TRBJ2-7 14 TRBV18 TRBD1 NA TGTGCCAGCTCACCGCAGAGACAGGGGCACGAGCAGTACTTC CASSPQRQGHEQYF
TRBJ1-5 15 TRBV27 TRBD1 few TGTGCCAGCAGTTTCCTCGCAGGGGGAAATCAGCCCCAGCATTTT CASSFLAGGNQPQHF
TRBJ1-1 15 TRBV15 TRBD1 NA TGTGCCACCAGCAGGGGGGGACAGGGCGGCACTGAAGCTTTCTTT CATSRGGQGGTEAFF
TRBJ1-4 15 TRBV5-1 TRBD1 few TGCGCCAGCAGCTTGGAGGGGGCGGCTAATGAAAAACTGTTTTTT CASSLEGAANEKLFF
TRBJ1-1 12 TRBV29-1 TRBD1 NA TGCAGCCCTACCGAGGACAGGGGGGCGATCGGGTTT CSPTEDRGAIGF
TRBJ1-5 14 TRBV5-1 NA NA TGCGCCAGCAGCCCCACCCAGGGCAATCAGCCCCAGCATTTT CASSPTQGNQPQHF
TRBJ1-2 14 TRBV7-9 TRBD1 NA TGTGCCAGCAGACCCGGACAGGGGGACTATGGCTACACCTTC CASRPGQGDYGYTF
TRBJ1-4 15 TRBV6-5 NA NA TGTGCCAGCAGTTACTCGACAGGCCAGGGTGAAAAACTGTTTTTT CASSYSTGQGEKLFF